One and the same sample provided the 13 T cell receptor beta chains below, sequenced in a study of control samples from healthy donors and cancer patients. Here immunoSEQ multiplex PCR was the method, and the copy in TCRdb shows in-frame clones only, minus some. This sample yields about 72,000 clones, of which 85% to 95% are seen a single time; 5% to 6.5% belongs to the top ten. The specimen sequenced was blood. These receptors originate from an older woman in good health.

J is TRBJ1-1 and V is TRBV19; a possible D gene is TRBD1 (5 bases). CDR3 size: 13 residues. V was pared by 7 bases and J by 5 bases, with 14 bases between. CDR1 LNHDA and CDR2 SQIVND come from the germline V gene (reference sequence). The CDR3 nucleotides are TGTGCCAGTATCGACGGGGACCGGACTGAAGCTTTCTTT. It specifies CASIDGDRTEAFF.

The chain employs TRBV30 and TRBJ2-7; 7 bases are a match to TRBD1. The junction had 4 bases not matched to a gene; V was cut back by 2 bases and J by 3 bases. The CDR3 contains 13 residues. Germline CDR1 and CDR2: GTSNPN and SVGIG (reference sequence). The CDR3 loop reads CAWSSGQSYEQYF. In nucleotides, the CDR3 is TGTGCCTGGAGTTCGGGACAGAGCTACGAGCAGTACTTC.

This CDR3 reads CASSPDSYNQPQHF. The CDR3, as DNA: TGTGCCAGCAGTCCAGACAGTTACAATCAGCCCCAGCATTTT. This chain uses TRBV6-6 with TRBJ1-5, with D possibly being TRBD1 (5 bases). The CDR3 has 14 residues. The V end lost 5 bases, the J end lost 3 bases, and 11 bases lay between the germline ends. Looked up from germline, CDR1 is MNHNY and CDR2 is SVGAGI (reference sequence).

J is TRBJ1-2 and V is TRBV5-1, with 9 nucleotides matching TRBD1. The germline V gene has CDR1 SGHRS and CDR2 YFSETQ. V was pared by 1 base and J by 2 bases, with 0 bases of the junction left unmatched. The CDR3 has 14 residues. CDR3 amino acids: CASSLTGGNYGYTF. The CDR3, as DNA: TGCGCCAGCAGCTTGACAGGGGGCAACTATGGCTACACCTTC.

The chain has TRBV28 and TRBJ2-7; perhaps TRBD2 as D (5 bases). Germline CDR1 is MDHEN and CDR2 is SYDVKM. This CDR3 region has 14 residues. Trimming cost V 4 bases and J 3 bases, with 13 bases left between them. The DNA for the CDR3 is TGTGCCAGCAGTTCGATAGCGTTCCTCTACGAGCAGTACTTC. It codes for CASSSIAFLYEQYF.

The V and J genes are TRBV5-4 and TRBJ1-2; 7 nucleotides line up with TRBD1. This CDR3 has 12 residues. Trimming removed 4 bases from V and 7 bases from J; junction bases left unmatched: 4. CDR1 is SGHNT, CDR2 YYREEE, per germline (reference sequence). The CDR3 DNA reads TGTGCCAGCAGCCTTGACAGGGTTGGCTACACCTTC. It translates to CASSLDRVGYTF.

This clone was seen only once. This chain joins TRBV29-1 and TRBJ2-1; D not certain. CDR3 size: 13 residues. Germline V gene data show CDR1 as SQVTM and CDR2 as ANQGSEA. V was shortened by 4 bases and J by 1 base, with 8 bases between the two germline ends. CDR3 region: CSVASRSYNEQFF. The CDR3 nucleotides are TGCAGCGTTGCAAGCAGATCCTACAATGAGCAGTTCTTC.

This chain links TRBV7-9 with TRBJ1-1; D ambiguous. V was clipped by 5 bases and J by 4 bases, with 11 bases between them. The CDR3 spans 13 residues. The germline gives CDR1 SEHNR, CDR2 FQNEAQ (reference sequence). CDR3 nucleotide sequence: TGTGCCAGCAGCCAGACTACAGCCACTGAAGCTTTCTTT. It specifies CASSQTTATEAFF.

This sequence joins TRBV29-1 and TRBJ2-2; 15 nucleotides line up with TRBD2. The germline CDR1 and CDR2 sequences are SQVTM and ANQGSEA. The CDR3 runs 15 residues. After removal of 6 bases from V and 7 bases from J, the junction contained 6 bases not matched to a gene. The CDR3 DNA reads as TGCAGCGTACGGACTAGCGGGAGGGCCAACGGGGAGCTGTTTTTT. This encodes CSVRTSGRANGELFF.

The V call is TRBV10-2, the J call TRBJ1-5, with D possibly matching TRBD1 (5 bases). This CDR3 contains 15 residues. CDR1 is WSHSY and CDR2 is SAAADI in the germline V gene. Deletions cut 5 bases from V and 0 bases from J, with 11 bases between. This chain's CDR3 is CASSSGGVSNQPQHF. DNA for the CDR3: TGCGCCAGCAGTTCCGGGGGGGTTAGCAATCAGCCCCAGCATTTT.

The chain uses TRBV4-3 and TRBJ2-3, with D perhaps TRBD1 or TRBD2 (5 bases each). V was cut by 4 bases and J by 4 bases, with 15 bases left in between. Germline CDR1 reads LGHNA; CDR2 reads YSLEER. The CDR3 is made up of 15 amino acids. CDR3 coding DNA: TGCGCCAGCAGCCTTAATCGGGGCGCCGCAGATACGCAGTATTTT. Its translation: CASSLNRGAADTQYF.

The chain links TRBV3-1 (or the pseudogene TRBV3-2) to TRBJ1-5; tentatively, D is TRBD1 (6 bases). This CDR3 has 14 amino acids. CDR1 is LGHDT, CDR2 YNNKEL, per germline (reference sequence). V dropped 3 bases and J dropped 4 bases, with 10 bases sitting between them. CDR3 loop: CASSHRGGNQPQHF. The CDR3 DNA reads as TGTGCCAGCAGCCACAGGGGAGGTAATCAGCCCCAGCATTTT.

This chain connects TRBV7-2 to TRBJ2-2; D remains ambiguous. The CDR3 has 13 residues. Trimming cost V 1 base and J 7 bases, with 7 bases left between them. Germline loops: CDR1 SGHTA, CDR2 FQGNSA. For the CDR3, the DNA is TGTGCCAGCAGCTTAGGGGTCCACGGGGAGCTGTTTTTT. Translation gives CASSLGVHGELFF.